Listed below are T cell receptor beta chains from one sample, sequenced in a study of PD-1 blockade in classical Hodgkin lymphoma. Sequencing was performed with immunoSEQ multiplex PCR; in TCRdb, only in-frame clones are kept and a portion is missing. The repertoire holds about 98,000 clones, with roughly four fifths as singletons. The starting material was peripheral blood mononuclear cells (PBMCs), obtained before the second cycle of nivolumab. These receptors were taken from a human donor with classical Hodgkin lymphoma. CDR3s leave out the opening cysteine and the closing phenylalanine or tryptophan.

cdr3_length,v_call,j_call,cdr3_aa
11,TRBV19,TRBJ1-2,ASMAGGDLGYT
15,TRBV5-4,TRBJ2-5,ASSPGLAHRGGETQY
11,TRBV30,TRBJ1-2,AFSPGVSYGYT
12,TRBV10-3,TRBJ2-3,AIRLAGMADTQY
11,TRBV6-5,TRBJ1-1,ASSYSTLREAF
12,TRBV6-1,TRBJ2-2,ASSWGAYAGELF
14,TRBV5-4,TRBJ2-5,ASSSAQGRHQETQY
12,TRBV27,TRBJ1-1,ASRRTGHGTEAF
10,TRBV29-1,TRBJ2-7,SVEDGGIEQY
13,TRBV4-2,TRBJ2-1,ASSPPGVAGNEQF
11,TRBV7-2,TRBJ2-5,ASSGPSRETQY
13,TRBV9,TRBJ2-7,ASSVDGNGIYEQY
11,TRBV11-2,TRBJ2-7,ASSRTGVGEQY